This T cell receptor beta chain stems from a study of T cells after yellow fever vaccination. Across the study: SMART-Seq v4 Ultra Low Input prepared the low-cell-number fractions. Notes on the study in general: Contamination by abundant bulk-population clonotypes could be present in FACS-sorted repertoires.

At least ten counts were recorded for this clonotype. As yet, its antigen is unknown. The CDR3 is 16 amino acids. The germline V and J ends were trimmed by 2 bases and 3 bases, with 13 bases remaining between them. The germline V gene has CDR1 MDHEN and CDR2 SYDVKM. TCR cDNA, made by 5'RACE template switching, carried an added universal primer site and UMIs. TCRdb recomputed calls from the 5' RACE reads with MiXCR, one row per CDR3 protein. The sample lists 300,000 to 350,000 distinct CDR3 sequences, about 4% seen once, with roughly a quarter in the top ten. This receptor was taken from a man aged 18 to 30 who received the YFV17D yellow fever vaccine. The sample here was PBMCs, taken 5 days after the yellow fever booster vaccination. This sequence joins TRBV28 and TRBJ1-4, with D possibly matching TRBD1 (5 bases). CDR3 protein: CASSLRWGDANEKLFF. For the CDR3, the DNA is TGTGCCAGCAGTTTACGTTGGGGGGACGCTAATGAAAAACTGTTTTTT.